This is a list of T cell receptor beta chains from one sample in a study of glioma-infiltrating T cells after dendritic cell vaccination. The method was immunoSEQ multiplex PCR; TCRdb's version includes in-frame clones alone and lacks a portion of them. This table has about 82,000 clones, around nine tenths appearing once. Specimen: blood, collected before dendritic cell vaccination. These receptors originate from a human donor with glioblastoma. Each CDR3 is given with its conserved first and last residue. Fields, in order: D gene, clone size, V gene, J gene, CDR3 protein, CDR3 DNA. A D gene is named only where the DNA matches it firmly. Where a row states a size, it is once, few, many or the class of an expanded clone; other rows omit it.

D gene: .; clone size: .; V gene: TRBV5-4; J gene: TRBJ2-7; CDR3 protein: CASSQDVAAYEQYF; CDR3 DNA: TGTGCCAGCAGCCAAGACGTAGCGGCCTACGAGCAGTACTTC
D gene: .; clone size: .; V gene: TRBV5-1; J gene: TRBJ2-3; CDR3 protein: CASSLEGADTDTQYF; CDR3 DNA: TGCGCCAGCAGTCTTGAAGGGGCCGACACAGATACGCAGTATTTT
D gene: .; clone size: .; V gene: TRBV15; J gene: TRBJ2-5; CDR3 protein: CATSEMGGTQYF; CDR3 DNA: TGTGCCACCAGCGAGATGGGGGGGACCCAGTACTTC
D gene: TRBD1; clone size: once; V gene: TRBV7-6; J gene: TRBJ2-7; CDR3 protein: CASSLVGTGGYEQYF; CDR3 DNA: TGTGCCAGCAGCTTAGTCGGGACAGGGGGCTACGAGCAGTACTTC
D gene: TRBD1; clone size: .; V gene: TRBV7-9; J gene: TRBJ1-1; CDR3 protein: CASSSGRTGGTEAFF; CDR3 DNA: TGTGCCAGCAGCTCCGGCCGGACAGGGGGCACTGAAGCTTTCTTT
D gene: TRBD1; clone size: .; V gene: TRBV11-3; J gene: TRBJ1-6; CDR3 protein: CASSSRRTGKDSPLHF; CDR3 DNA: TGTGCCAGCAGCTCCCGACGGACAGGCAAAGATTCACCCCTCCACTTT
D gene: TRBD1; clone size: .; V gene: TRBV18; J gene: TRBJ1-4; CDR3 protein: CASSSGGDGEKLFF; CDR3 DNA: TGTGCCAGCTCATCAGGGGGTGACGGTGAAAAACTGTTTTTT
D gene: .; clone size: .; V gene: TRBV6-1; J gene: TRBJ2-6; CDR3 protein: CASSEEVLLTGANVLTF; CDR3 DNA: TGTGCCAGCAGTGAAGAGGTCCTACTAACTGGGGCCAACGTCCTGACTTTC
D gene: .; clone size: .; V gene: TRBV27; J gene: TRBJ2-2; CDR3 protein: CASSSQQGNGGELFF; CDR3 DNA: TGTGCCAGCAGTTCCCAGCAGGGGAATGGCGGGGAGCTGTTTTTT
D gene: .; clone size: .; V gene: TRBV9; J gene: TRBJ2-2; CDR3 protein: CASSVLAGVSTGELFF; CDR3 DNA: TGTGCCAGCAGCGTATTGGCGGGTGTAAGCACCGGGGAGCTGTTTTTT
D gene: TRBD1; clone size: .; V gene: TRBV18; J gene: TRBJ1-2; CDR3 protein: CASSPPGDSLGYTF; CDR3 DNA: TGTGCCAGCTCACCACCGGGGGACAGCCTGGGCTACACCTTC
D gene: TRBD1; clone size: .; V gene: TRBV19; J gene: TRBJ1-2; CDR3 protein: CASKEGASAYGYTF; CDR3 DNA: TGTGCCAGCAAAGAGGGGGCGTCCGCCTATGGCTACACCTTC
D gene: TRBD2; clone size: .; V gene: TRBV6-1; J gene: TRBJ2-5; CDR3 protein: CASSDGGSQETQYF; CDR3 DNA: TGTGCCAGCAGTGACGGGGGGTCCCAAGAGACCCAGTACTTC
D gene: .; clone size: .; V gene: TRBV5-6; J gene: TRBJ2-1; CDR3 protein: CASSSVRWQVNEQFF; CDR3 DNA: TGTGCCAGCAGCTCCGTGCGATGGCAGGTCAATGAGCAGTTCTTC
D gene: TRBD1; clone size: .; V gene: TRBV5-1; J gene: TRBJ2-7; CDR3 protein: CASSPGTGGSYEQYF; CDR3 DNA: TGCGCCAGCAGCCCCGGGACAGGGGGTTCCTACGAGCAGTACTTC
D gene: .; clone size: .; V gene: TRBV6-5; J gene: TRBJ2-4; CDR3 protein: CASSARGAGKNIQYF; CDR3 DNA: TGTGCCAGCAGTGCCCGGGGGGCCGGCAAAAACATTCAGTACTTC
D gene: TRBD1; clone size: .; V gene: TRBV6-1; J gene: TRBJ1-1; CDR3 protein: CASNLRQGGNTEAFF; CDR3 DNA: TGTGCCAGCAACCTAAGACAGGGCGGGAACACTGAAGCTTTCTTT
D gene: .; clone size: .; V gene: TRBV7-6; J gene: TRBJ1-4; CDR3 protein: CASSLGPGLEAATNEKLFF; CDR3 DNA: TGTGCCAGCAGCTTAGGTCCAGGGCTCGAGGCCGCAACTAATGAAAAACTGTTTTTT
D gene: TRBD1; clone size: .; V gene: TRBV19; J gene: TRBJ1-2; CDR3 protein: CASREAGGRYGYTF; CDR3 DNA: TGTGCCAGTAGAGAGGCAGGGGGCCGGTATGGCTACACCTTC